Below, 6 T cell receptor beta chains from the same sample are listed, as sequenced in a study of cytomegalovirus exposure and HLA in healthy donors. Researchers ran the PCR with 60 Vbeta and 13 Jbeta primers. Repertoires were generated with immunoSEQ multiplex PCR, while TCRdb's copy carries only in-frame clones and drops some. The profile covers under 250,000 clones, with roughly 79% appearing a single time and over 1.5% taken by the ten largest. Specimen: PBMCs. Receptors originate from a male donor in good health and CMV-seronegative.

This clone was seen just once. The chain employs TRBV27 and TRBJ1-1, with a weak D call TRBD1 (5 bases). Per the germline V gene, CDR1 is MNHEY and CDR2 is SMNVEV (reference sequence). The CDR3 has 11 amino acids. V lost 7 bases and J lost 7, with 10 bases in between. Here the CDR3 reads CASTTGHEAFF. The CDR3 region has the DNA TGTGCCAGCACCACAGGCCATGAAGCTTTCTTT.

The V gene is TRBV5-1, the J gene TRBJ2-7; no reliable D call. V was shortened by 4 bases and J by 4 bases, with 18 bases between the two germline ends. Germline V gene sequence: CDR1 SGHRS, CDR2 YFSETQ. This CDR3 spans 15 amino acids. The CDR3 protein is CASSVTNSPFYEQYF. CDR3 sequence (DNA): TGCGCCAGCAGCGTAACCAACTCCCCTTTTTACGAGCAGTACTTC. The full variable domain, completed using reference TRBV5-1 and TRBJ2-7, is KAGVTQTPRYLIKTRGQQVTLSCSPISGHRSVSWYQQTPGQGLQFLFEYFSETQRNKGNFPGRFSGRQFSNSRSEMNVSTLELGDSALYLCASSVTNSPFYEQYFGPGTRLTVT.

This CDR3 reads CASSSNNRDRGNQPQHF. CDR3 coding DNA: TGTGCCAGCAGCTCAAATAACCGGGACAGGGGCAATCAGCCCCAGCATTTT. This chain connects TRBV7-8 to TRBJ1-5; 9 bases are shared with TRBD1. The CDR3 is made up of 17 amino acids. CDR1 SGHVS and CDR2 FQNEAQ come from the germline V gene. J lost 2 bases, V lost 4 bases, and 9 bases had no gene match.

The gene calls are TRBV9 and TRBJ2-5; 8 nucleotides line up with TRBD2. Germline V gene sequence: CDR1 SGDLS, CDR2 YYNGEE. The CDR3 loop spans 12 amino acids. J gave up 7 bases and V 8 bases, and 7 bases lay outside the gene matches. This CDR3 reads CASDGGAGTQYF. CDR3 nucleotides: TGTGCCAGTGACGGGGGGGCGGGGACCCAGTACTTC.

The CDR3, as DNA: TGTGCCACCGTAGCCCGCTCTGGAAACACCATATATTTT. Protein: CATVARSGNTIYF. The chain recombines TRBV6-5 with TRBJ1-3; D is ambiguous. This CDR3 comprises 13 residues. Trimming left V 10 bases short and J 0 bases short, with 10 bases between. In germline, CDR1 is MNHEY, CDR2 SVGAGI.

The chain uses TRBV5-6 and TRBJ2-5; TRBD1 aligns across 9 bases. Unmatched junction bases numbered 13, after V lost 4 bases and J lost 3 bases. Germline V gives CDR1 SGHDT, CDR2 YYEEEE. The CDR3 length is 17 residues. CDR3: CASSNRDRAPAKETQYF. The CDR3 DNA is TGTGCCAGCAGCAACCGGGACAGGGCCCCGGCAAAAGAGACCCAGTACTTC.